A single sample is the source of the 18 T cell receptor beta chains below, sequenced in a study of OX40 agonist ivuxolimab in advanced cancers. Only in-frame clones appear in the TCRdb table, and some are missing; sequencing was by immunoSEQ multiplex PCR. Of under 90,000 clones listed, approximately 89% are singletons. The sample here was CD4+ or CD8+ T cells sorted from blood, taken in a trial of the OX40 agonist ivuxolimab. The receptors derive from an adult with an advanced solid tumor such as melanoma, head and neck, liver or kidney cancer.

This clone has only a few counts. The CDR3, as DNA: TGTGCCTGGAGTCAACATAACGGGGGGTGGAACACTGAAGCTTTCTTT. It is translated as CAWSQHNGGWNTEAFF. The chain combines TRBV30 with TRBJ1-1, with a weak D call TRBD1 (5 bases). CDR3 length equals 16 residues. Germline CDR1 GTSNPN, CDR2 SVGIG (reference sequence). Trimming stripped 2 bases from V and 1 base from J, with 17 bases between.

This chain joins TRBV6-5 and TRBJ1-4; D gene unclear. V was pared by 0 bases and J by 2 bases, with 7 bases between. CDR3 size: 15 residues. Germline V CDR1 and CDR2: MNHEY, SVGAGI. The CDR3 sequence: CASSYSGGTNEKLFF. CDR3 bases: TGTGCCAGCAGTTACTCAGGAGGCACTAATGAAAAACTGTTTTTT.

The chain carries TRBV23-1 and TRBJ2-7; D possibly corresponds to TRBD1 (5 bases). TRBV23-1 is reported as an ORF; its role is uncertain. With 0 bases removed from V and 1 base from J, the gap between germline ends came to 16 bases. The CDR3 extends over 17 amino acids. CDR3: CASSQSEIGSGSYEQYF. As DNA, the CDR3 is TGCGCCAGCAGTCAATCTGAGATTGGGTCAGGGTCCTACGAGCAGTACTTC.

The chain uses TRBV7-2 and TRBJ2-1; TRBD2 agrees at 7 bases. The J segment lost 9 bases and the V segment lost 5 bases, leaving 10 bases of the junction unmatched. Germline values: CDR1 SGHTA, CDR2 FQGNSA. This CDR3 has 14 residues. CDR3 in amino acids: CASSPPTSTTEQFF. In DNA form, the CDR3 reads TGTGCCAGCAGCCCTCCGACTAGCACGACTGAGCAGTTCTTC. The variable domain in full, with the rest retrieved from reference TRBV7-2 and TRBJ2-1, is GAGVSQSPSNKVTEKGKDVELRCDPISGHTALYWYRQSLGQGLEFLIYFQGNSAPDKSGLPSDRFSAERTGGSVSTLTIQRTQQEDSAVYLCASSPPTSTTEQFFGPGTRLTVL.

The chain joins TRBV6-5 to TRBJ1-1, with TRBD1 as a possible D gene (6 bases). The germline V gene has CDR1 MNHEY and CDR2 SVGAGI. The CDR3 covers 13 residues. With 6 bases removed from V and 3 bases from J, the gap between germline ends came to 11 bases. The CDR3 nucleotides read TGTGCCAGCAGCCTCAACAGGGACACTGAAGCTTTCTTT. It encodes CASSLNRDTEAFF.

The V gene is TRBV6-6, the J gene TRBJ2-3; D remains unclear. The germline V and J ends were trimmed by 8 bases and 0 bases, with 6 bases remaining between them. The CDR3 contains 12 residues. The germline V gene encodes CDR1 MNHNY and CDR2 SVGAGI (reference sequence). CDR3 coding DNA: TGTGCCAGCGTGGGGAGCACAGATACGCAGTATTTT. This codes for CASVGSTDTQYF.

The chain recombines TRBV27 with TRBJ2-3; 10 bases fit TRBD1. V shed 6 bases and J 5 bases; nucleotides not matched to a gene: 14. Germline CDR1 reads MNHEY; CDR2 reads SMNVEV (reference sequence). The CDR3 length is 17 residues. The chain's CDR3 is CASRSGTGARKEDTQYF. CDR3 nucleotides: TGTGCCAGCAGATCCGGGACAGGGGCCCGGAAGGAAGATACGCAGTATTTT.

In regard to this clone: Different DNA sequences within this sample yield the same CDR3. The V gene is TRBV19, the J gene TRBJ2-7, with D possibly being TRBD1 (5 bases). The CDR3 has 13 residues. CDR1 and CDR2 from the germline V gene are LNHDA and SQIVND (reference sequence). Trimming took off 2 bases at V and 3 bases at J, with 8 bases between the two ends. The CDR3, as DNA: TGTGCCAGTAGTATAAGCCAGGGCTACGAGCAGTACTTC. This translates into CASSISQGYEQYF.

This chain links TRBV18 with TRBJ1-5, with 7 nucleotides matching TRBD1. Trimming removed 4 bases from V and 3 bases from J; junction bases left unmatched: 9. Germline V gives CDR1 KGHSH, CDR2 LQKENI. The CDR3 has 16 amino acids. This CDR3 reads CASSLLGGTDNQPQHF. The CDR3 region has the DNA TGTGCCAGCTCACTCTTAGGGGGGACAGACAATCAGCCCCAGCATTTT.

This chain uses TRBV6-1 with TRBJ1-2; 7 positions agree with TRBD1. V shed 5 bases and J 2 bases; nucleotides not matched to a gene: 5. CDR3 length: 14 amino acids. Germline assignment: CDR1 MNHNS and CDR2 SASEGT. The CDR3 DNA follows: TGTGCCAGCAGTCAGGGGGGACAAAACTATGGCTACACCTTC. Encoded protein: CASSQGGQNYGYTF.

The V gene is TRBV27, the J gene TRBJ2-7; 9 bases line up with TRBD1. V shed 0 bases and J 4 bases; nucleotides not matched to a gene: 7. Germline V gives CDR1 MNHEY, CDR2 SMNVEV (reference sequence). This CDR3 has 16 amino acids. This chain's CDR3 is CASSLSRTGDRYEQYF. CDR3 sequence (DNA): TGTGCCAGCAGTTTATCGAGGACAGGGGATAGGTACGAGCAGTACTTC.

The chain joins TRBV6-1 to TRBJ2-5; TRBD1 agrees at 8 bases. V shed 11 bases and J 9 bases; nucleotides not matched to a gene: 8. Looked up from germline, CDR1 is MNHNS and CDR2 is SASEGT. There are 11 residues in the CDR3. CDR3 nucleotide sequence: TGTGCCGGCGGGACAGGACGCCCCCAGTACTTC. Protein: CAGGTGRPQYF.

J is TRBJ2-2 and V is TRBV11-2, with 8 bases lining up with TRBD2. The CDR3 consists of 17 residues. CDR1 and CDR2 from the germline V gene are SGHAT and FQNNGV. V lost 1 base to trimming and J lost 9 bases; unmatched junction nucleotides: 13. CDR3 sequence (DNA): TGTGCCAGCAGCTTAGCGGGAGGGCCGTCAATGGTCCGGGAGCTGTTTTTT. Amino acids: CASSLAGGPSMVRELFF. The whole variable domain, remainder taken from reference TRBV11-2 and TRBJ2-2, is EAGVAQSPRYKIIEKRQSVAFWCNPISGHATLYWYQQILGQGPKLLIQFQNNGVVDDSQLPKDRFSAERLKGVDSTLKIQPAKLEDSAVYLCASSLAGGPSMVRELFFGEGSRLTVL.

J is TRBJ2-5 and V is TRBV5-1; either TRBD1 or TRBD2 may supply D (6 bases each). Trimming shortened V by 2 bases and J by 5 bases, and 10 bases separated the two germline ends. Germline lookup yields CDR1 SGHRS and CDR2 YFSETQ. This CDR3 is 13 amino acids long. For the CDR3, the DNA is TGCGCCAGCAGCTTTGGGGGGCTTGAGACCCAGTACTTC. Its translation: CASSFGGLETQYF.

The rearrangement links TRBV4-1 to TRBJ1-2, with no clear D. V lost 1 base and J 6 bases, leaving 15 bases between the germline ends. This CDR3 contains 15 residues. From germline, CDR1 is MGHRA and CDR2 YSYEKL. The CDR3 is CASSQVRRAGDGYTF. CDR3 DNA sequence: TGCGCCAGCAGCCAAGTAAGACGGGCGGGAGATGGCTACACCTTC.

The chain is built from TRBV30 and TRBJ1-2; D call uncertain. Between the trimmed V and J ends, which lost 2 bases and 1 base, there was a span of 14 bases. The CDR3 has 15 amino acids. Germline values: CDR1 GTSNPN, CDR2 SVGIG (reference sequence). The CDR3 here is CAWSPYRTVNYGYTF. For the CDR3, the DNA is TGTGCCTGGAGTCCTTATAGGACGGTTAACTATGGCTACACCTTC.

The chain links TRBV18 to TRBJ1-2, with unresolved D. Germline values: CDR1 KGHSH, CDR2 LQKENI. CDR3 length: 15 residues. With 2 bases removed from V and 3 bases from J, the gap between germline ends came to 13 bases. The CDR3 sequence: CASSPVPVVDYGYTF. For the CDR3, the DNA is TGTGCCAGCTCACCAGTGCCGGTGGTCGACTATGGCTACACCTTC.

The rearrangement uses TRBV5-1 and TRBJ1-2; D gene ambiguous. CDR1 and CDR2 (germline): SGHRS, YFSETQ. The CDR3 has 13 residues. V dropped 4 bases and J dropped 8 bases, with 15 bases sitting between them. CDR3 residues: CASSLREELGYTF. Written as DNA, the CDR3 is TGCGCCAGCAGCCTACGGGAAGAGTTAGGCTACACCTTC.